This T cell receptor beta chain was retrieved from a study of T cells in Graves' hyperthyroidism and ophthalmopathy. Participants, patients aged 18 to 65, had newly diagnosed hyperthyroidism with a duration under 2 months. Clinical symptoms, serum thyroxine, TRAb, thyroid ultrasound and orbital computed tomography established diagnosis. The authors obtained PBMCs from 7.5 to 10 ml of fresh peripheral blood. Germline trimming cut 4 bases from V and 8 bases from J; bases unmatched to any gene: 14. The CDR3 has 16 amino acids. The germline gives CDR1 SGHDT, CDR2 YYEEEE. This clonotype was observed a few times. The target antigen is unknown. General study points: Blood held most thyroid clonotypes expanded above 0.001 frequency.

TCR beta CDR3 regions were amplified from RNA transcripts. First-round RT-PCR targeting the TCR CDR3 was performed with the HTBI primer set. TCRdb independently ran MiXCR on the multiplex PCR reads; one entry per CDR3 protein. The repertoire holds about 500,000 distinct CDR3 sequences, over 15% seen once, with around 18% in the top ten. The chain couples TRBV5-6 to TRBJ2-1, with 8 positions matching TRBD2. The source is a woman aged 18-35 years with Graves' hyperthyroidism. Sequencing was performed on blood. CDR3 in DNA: TGTGCCAGCAGCCAAGCCATCTCGGGAGGGCGTGATGAGCAGTTCTTC. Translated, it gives CASSQAISGGRDEQFF.